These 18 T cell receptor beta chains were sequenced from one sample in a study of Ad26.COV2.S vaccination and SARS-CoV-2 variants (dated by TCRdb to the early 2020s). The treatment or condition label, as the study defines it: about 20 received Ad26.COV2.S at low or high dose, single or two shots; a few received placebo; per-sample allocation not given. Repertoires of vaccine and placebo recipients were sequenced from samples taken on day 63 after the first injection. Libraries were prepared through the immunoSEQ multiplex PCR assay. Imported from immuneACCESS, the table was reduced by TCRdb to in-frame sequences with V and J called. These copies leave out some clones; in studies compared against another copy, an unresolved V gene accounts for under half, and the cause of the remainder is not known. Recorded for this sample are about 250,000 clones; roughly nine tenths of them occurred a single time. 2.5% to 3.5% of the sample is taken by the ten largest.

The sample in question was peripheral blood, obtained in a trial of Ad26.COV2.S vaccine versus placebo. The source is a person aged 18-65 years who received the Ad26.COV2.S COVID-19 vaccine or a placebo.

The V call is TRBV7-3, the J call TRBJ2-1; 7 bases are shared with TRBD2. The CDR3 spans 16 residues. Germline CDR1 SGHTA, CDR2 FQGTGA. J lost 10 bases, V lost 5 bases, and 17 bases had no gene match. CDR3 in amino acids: CASSPTGGSRGVEQFF. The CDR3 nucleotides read TGTGCCAGCAGCCCTACCGGCGGGAGTCGGGGGGTGGAGCAGTTCTTC.

DNA of the CDR3: TGTGCCAGCAGGAAACAGGGGTCCAATAACTATGGCTACACCTTC. Protein sequence: CASRKQGSNNYGYTF. The chain uses TRBV6-4 and TRBJ1-2; 7 bases match TRBD1. The CDR3 spans 15 residues. Germline V lookup: CDR1 MRHNA, CDR2 SNTAGT. The J segment lost 1 base and the V segment lost 6 bases, leaving 8 bases of the junction unmatched.

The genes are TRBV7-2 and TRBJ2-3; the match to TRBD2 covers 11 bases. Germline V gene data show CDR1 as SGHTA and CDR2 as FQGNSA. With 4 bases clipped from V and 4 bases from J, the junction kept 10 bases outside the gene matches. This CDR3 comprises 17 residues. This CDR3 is CASSYRRLAGRADTQYF. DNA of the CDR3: TGTGCCAGCAGCTACCGCAGACTAGCGGGGCGGGCAGATACGCAGTATTTT.

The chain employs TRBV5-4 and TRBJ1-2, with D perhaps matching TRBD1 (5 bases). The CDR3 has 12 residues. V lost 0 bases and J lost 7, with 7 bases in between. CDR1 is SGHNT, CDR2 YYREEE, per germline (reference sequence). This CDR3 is CASSLDRFGYTF. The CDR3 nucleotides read TGTGCCAGCAGCTTGGACAGGTTTGGCTACACCTTC.

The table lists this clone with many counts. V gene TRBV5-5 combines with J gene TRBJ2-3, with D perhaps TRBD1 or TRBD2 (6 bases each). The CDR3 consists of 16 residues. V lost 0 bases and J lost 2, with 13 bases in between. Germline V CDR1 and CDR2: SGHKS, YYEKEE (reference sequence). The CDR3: CASSLEGGSFTDTQYF. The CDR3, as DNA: TGTGCCAGCAGCTTGGAGGGGGGCTCCTTCACAGATACGCAGTATTTT.

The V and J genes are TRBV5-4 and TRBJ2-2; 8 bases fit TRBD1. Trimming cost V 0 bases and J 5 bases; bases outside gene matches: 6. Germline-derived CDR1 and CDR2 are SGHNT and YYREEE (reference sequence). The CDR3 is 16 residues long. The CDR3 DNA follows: TGTGCCAGCAGCTTGGCCAGGGGGCGTCGGACCGGGGAGCTGTTTTTT. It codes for CASSLARGRRTGELFF.

CDR3 coding DNA: TGTGCCAGCAGCTTAGTAGTCGTAGCAGCGGGAGATGAAAATGAGCAGTTCTTC. Translation: CASSLVVVAAGDENEQFF. The J gene is TRBJ2-1, the V gene TRBV7-2, with 8 bases aligning to TRBD2. Trimming took 1 base from V and 7 from J; bases not matched to a gene: 15. Per germline, CDR1 SGHTA and CDR2 FQGNSA. There are 18 residues in the CDR3.

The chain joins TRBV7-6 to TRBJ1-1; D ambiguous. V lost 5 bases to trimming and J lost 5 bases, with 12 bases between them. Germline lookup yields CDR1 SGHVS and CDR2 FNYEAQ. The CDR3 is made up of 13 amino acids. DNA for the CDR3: TGTGCCAGCAGCCCCCTCCGGGAAACTGAAGCTTTCTTT. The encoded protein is CASSPLRETEAFF.

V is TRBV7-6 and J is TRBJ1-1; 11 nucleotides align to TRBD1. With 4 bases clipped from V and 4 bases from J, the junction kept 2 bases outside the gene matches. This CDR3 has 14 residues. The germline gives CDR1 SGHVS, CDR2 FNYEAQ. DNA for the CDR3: TGTGCCAGCAGCTACGGGACAGGGGGCACTGAAGCTTTCTTT. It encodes CASSYGTGGTEAFF. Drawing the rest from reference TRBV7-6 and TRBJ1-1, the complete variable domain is GAGVSQSPRYKVTKRGQDVALRCDPISGHVSLYWYRQALGQGPEFLTYFNYEAQQDKSGLPNDRFSAERPEGSISTLTIQRTEQRDSAMYRCASSYGTGGTEAFFGQGTRLTVV.

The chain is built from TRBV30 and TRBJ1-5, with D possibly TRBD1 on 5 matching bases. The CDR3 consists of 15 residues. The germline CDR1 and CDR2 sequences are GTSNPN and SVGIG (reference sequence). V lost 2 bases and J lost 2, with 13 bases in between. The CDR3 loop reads CAWSSTETGNQPQHF. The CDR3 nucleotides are TGTGCCTGGAGTTCGACAGAGACGGGCAATCAGCCCCAGCATTTT.

CDR3 nucleotide sequence: TGCAGCGTTGGAGGACAGATCTCTGGGGCCAACGTCCTGACTTTC. Protein: CSVGGQISGANVLTF. The chain is built from TRBV29-1 and TRBJ2-6; D perhaps matches TRBD1 (6 bases). Germline assignment: CDR1 SQVTM and CDR2 ANQGSEA. The CDR3 consists of 15 residues. V lost 4 bases, J lost 0 bases, and 10 bases lay in between.

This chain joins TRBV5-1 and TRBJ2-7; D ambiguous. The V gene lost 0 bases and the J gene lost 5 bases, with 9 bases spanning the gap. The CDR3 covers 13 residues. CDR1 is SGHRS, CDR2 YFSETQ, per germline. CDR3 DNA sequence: TGCGCCAGCAGCTTGGAAGGGCTAGACGAGCAGTACGTC. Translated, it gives CASSLEGLDEQYV.

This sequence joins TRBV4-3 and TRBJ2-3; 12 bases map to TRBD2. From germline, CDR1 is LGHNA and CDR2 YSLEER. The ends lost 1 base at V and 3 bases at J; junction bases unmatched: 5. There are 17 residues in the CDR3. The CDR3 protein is CASSQGTSGVGTDTQYF. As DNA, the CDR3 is TGCGCCAGCAGCCAAGGGACTAGCGGGGTAGGGACAGATACGCAGTATTTT.

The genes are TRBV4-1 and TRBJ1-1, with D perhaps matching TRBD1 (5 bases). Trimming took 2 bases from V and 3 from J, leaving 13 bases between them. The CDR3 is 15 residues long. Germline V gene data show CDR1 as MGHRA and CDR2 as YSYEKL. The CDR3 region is CASSQPGTGHTEAFF. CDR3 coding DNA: TGCGCCAGCAGCCAACCCGGTACGGGGCACACTGAAGCTTTCTTT.

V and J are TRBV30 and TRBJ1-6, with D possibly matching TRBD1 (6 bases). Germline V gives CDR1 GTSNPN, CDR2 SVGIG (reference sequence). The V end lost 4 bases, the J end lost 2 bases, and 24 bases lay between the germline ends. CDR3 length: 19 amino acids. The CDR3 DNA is TGTGCCTGGAACTTCCTACCAATCGGGACAAGGACCTATAATTCACCCCTCCACTTT. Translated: CAWNFLPIGTRTYNSPLHF.

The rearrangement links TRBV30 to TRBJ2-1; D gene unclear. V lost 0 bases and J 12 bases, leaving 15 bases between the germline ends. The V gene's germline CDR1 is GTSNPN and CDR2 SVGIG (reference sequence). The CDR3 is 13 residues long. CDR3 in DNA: TGTGCCTGGAGTGTAGGCCGGCTGACCGCGCAGTTCTTC. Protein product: CAWSVGRLTAQFF.

The CDR3 DNA sequence: TGTGCCAGCAGCGTAGGCCCCCTGGGGACCACTGAAGCTTTCTTT. Amino acid sequence: CASSVGPLGTTEAFF. The chain couples TRBV9 to TRBJ1-1; D is possibly TRBD1 (5 bases). V was pared by 0 bases and J by 4 bases, with 13 bases between. This CDR3 spans 15 amino acids. CDR1 SGDLS and CDR2 YYNGEE come from the germline V gene.

The CDR3 nucleotides are TGTGCCTGGAAACTAGCGGGGGGCGGGGAGACCCAGTACTTC. This translates into CAWKLAGGGETQYF. The chain recombines TRBV30 with TRBJ2-5; 12 bases align to TRBD2. The CDR3 has 14 amino acids. In germline, CDR1 is GTSNPN, CDR2 SVGIG (reference sequence). Unmatched junction bases numbered 5, after V lost 4 bases and J lost 5 bases.